The 13 T cell receptor beta chains given below trace back to one sample, sequenced in a study of shared clonotypes between healthy human individuals. Using immunoSEQ multiplex PCR, the repertoire was profiled, and TCRdb retains in-frame clones only, with some absent. The sample consists of 500,000 to 550,000 clones, 90% to 97% of them appearing once. The sequencing input was naive CD4+ T cells sorted from blood. Subset here: CD45RA+ positively selected. These receptors all stem from a woman aged 25-40 years in good health.

The genes are TRBV28 and TRBJ2-5, with unresolved D. CDR1 is MDHEN, CDR2 SYDVKM, per germline. The CDR3 runs 16 residues. V was cut by 6 bases and J by 4 bases, with 21 bases left in between. CDR3: CASRDQGRALGETQYF. The CDR3 nucleotides read TGTGCCAGCAGGGACCAAGGACGGGCCTTGGGAGAGACCCAGTACTTC.

The chain employs TRBV11-2 and TRBJ1-3; D is perhaps TRBD1 (5 bases). CDR1 and CDR2 (germline): SGHAT, FQNNGV. CDR3 length: 14 residues. V lost 1 base and J 3 bases, leaving 7 bases between the germline ends. The CDR3 DNA follows: TGTGCCAGCAGCTTAGGGACATTTGGAAACACCATATATTTT. Residues: CASSLGTFGNTIYF. Variable domain in full (rest from reference TRBV11-2 and TRBJ1-3): EAGVAQSPRYKIIEKRQSVAFWCNPISGHATLYWYQQILGQGPKLLIQFQNNGVVDDSQLPKDRFSAERLKGVDSTLKIQPAKLEDSAVYLCASSLGTFGNTIYFGEGSWLTVV.

This rearrangement joins TRBV19 to TRBJ1-2; no reliable D call. The V end lost 3 bases, the J end lost 5 bases, and 7 bases lay between the germline ends. The germline V gene encodes CDR1 LNHDA and CDR2 SQIVND (reference sequence). There are 12 residues in the CDR3. CDR3 protein: CASSMTSYGYTF. CDR3 DNA: TGTGCCAGTAGTATGACGTCGTATGGCTACACCTTC.

The chain joins TRBV10-3 to TRBJ2-1; D unresolved. CDR1 is ENHRY, CDR2 SYGVKD, per germline. Deletions cut 5 bases from V and 9 bases from J, with 14 bases between. The CDR3 runs to 13 residues. CDR3 bases: TGTGCCATCAGTTTTCTGGAGTCGGCTGAGCAGTTCTTC. Protein: CAISFLESAEQFF.

V is TRBV28 and J is TRBJ2-5; D possibly corresponds to TRBD2 (6 bases). V was cut by 3 bases and J by 6 bases, with 11 bases left in between. CDR1 and CDR2 from the germline V gene are MDHEN and SYDVKM. The CDR3 consists of 13 residues. This CDR3 is CASSLEGLKTQYF. CDR3 nucleotide sequence: TGTGCCAGCAGTTTGGAGGGGTTAAAGACCCAGTACTTC. The variable domain in full, completed from reference TRBV28 and TRBJ2-5, reads DVKVTQSSRYLVKRTGEKVFLECVQDMDHENMFWYRQDPGLGLRLIYFSYDVKMKEKGDIPEGYSVSREKKERFSLILESASTNQTSMYLCASSLEGLKTQYFGPGTRLLVL.

The genes are TRBV27 and TRBJ2-4; 14 bases align to TRBD2. The CDR3 is 15 amino acids. The germline V gene has CDR1 MNHEY and CDR2 SMNVEV (reference sequence). The ends lost 7 bases at V and 5 bases at J; junction bases unmatched: 4. CDR3 bases: TGTGCCAGCAAGCTGACTAGCGGGAGGGAAAACATTCAGTACTTC. Its translation is CASKLTSGRENIQYF.

CDR3 protein: CAWSVRAGPSGYTF. The CDR3 bases are TGTGCCTGGAGTGTTAGGGCAGGGCCTTCTGGCTACACCTTC. This chain links TRBV30 with TRBJ1-2; maybe TRBD1 (5 bases). This CDR3 region has 14 residues. V was trimmed by 0 bases and J by 7 bases, leaving 15 bases between them. Germline V gene data show CDR1 as GTSNPN and CDR2 as SVGIG (reference sequence).

CDR3 residues: CASSPVSSGGETQYF. The DNA for the CDR3 is TGCGCCAGCAGCCCCGTTTCCAGCGGTGGAGAGACCCAGTACTTC. The chain employs TRBV5-1 and TRBJ2-5; TRBD2 is a possible D gene (5 bases). The CDR3 is 15 residues long. Germline lookup yields CDR1 SGHRS and CDR2 YFSETQ. Trimming shortened V by 4 bases and J by 4 bases, and 17 bases separated the two germline ends.

This clone was counted a few times. The rearrangement uses TRBV28 and TRBJ1-5; no reliable D call. Germline CDR1 and CDR2: MDHEN and SYDVKM. V lost 2 bases and J 0 bases, leaving 8 bases between the germline ends. There are 15 residues in the CDR3. The CDR3 coding sequence is TGTGCCAGCAGTTTACCCCGCTATAGCAATCAGCCCCAGCATTTT. Translating gives CASSLPRYSNQPQHF. Full variable domain (rest looked up from reference TRBV28 and TRBJ1-5): DVKVTQSSRYLVKRTGEKVFLECVQDMDHENMFWYRQDPGLGLRLIYFSYDVKMKEKGDIPEGYSVSREKKERFSLILESASTNQTSMYLCASSLPRYSNQPQHFGDGTRLSIL.

The rearrangement uses TRBV9 and TRBJ2-3; 11 positions agree with TRBD2. Germline values: CDR1 SGDLS, CDR2 YYNGEE. V was clipped by 4 bases and J by 1 base; unmatched bases: 14. This CDR3 contains 19 residues. This CDR3 reads CASSNQLAGVRFGTDTQYF. The DNA of the CDR3 is TGTGCCAGCAGCAACCAACTAGCGGGAGTTCGGTTCGGCACAGATACGCAGTATTTT.

The chain recombines TRBV5-1 with TRBJ1-2; 11 nucleotides match TRBD1. V lost 0 bases and J lost 5; bases outside the gene matches: 6. Germline-derived CDR1 and CDR2 are SGHRS and YFSETQ. The CDR3 length is 16 residues. Here the CDR3 DNA reads TGCGCCAGCAGCTTGGGGACAGGGGGCCCGGATTATGGCTACACCTTC. Amino acids: CASSLGTGGPDYGYTF.

The chain carries TRBV5-1 and TRBJ2-2; the D is unclear. Germline V CDR1 and CDR2: SGHRS, YFSETQ. V lost 4 bases to trimming and J lost 4 bases, with 14 bases between them. The CDR3 loop spans 15 amino acids. DNA of the CDR3: TGCGCCAGCAGCGCGAAGGCTTACTCCACCGGGGAGCTGTTTTTT. Residues: CASSAKAYSTGELFF.

The chain joins TRBV9 to TRBJ2-6; maybe TRBD1 (5 bases). In germline, CDR1 is SGDLS, CDR2 YYNGEE. The CDR3 contains 15 residues. V was shortened by 4 bases and J by 2 bases, with 10 bases between the two germline ends. In DNA form, the CDR3 reads TGTGCCAGCAGCTCGCCCAGGGCTGGGGCCAACGTCCTGACTTTC. It yields the protein CASSSPRAGANVLTF.